This T cell receptor (beta chain) originates from a study of identical twins. cDNA molecules carried unique molecular identifiers, and template switching added a universal primer site. In TCRdb, the 5' RACE reads were re-called with MiXCR into one record per CDR3 protein. Of about 240,000 distinct CDR3 sequences in the sample, about 10% were seen once. This clonotype was counted a few times. The antigen is undetermined. Germline loops: CDR1 SEHNR, CDR2 FQNEAQ (reference sequence). The CDR3 extends over 14 amino acids. V shed 4 bases, J shed 4 bases, and the junction held 5 bases outside the gene matches. General study findings and limits: Weaker excess twin sharing was observed in beta out-of-frame sequences. Findings depended on cross-sectional statistics rather than tracking the same donors. Twin-shared out-of-frame alpha sequences showed excess low generation probability.

This chain joins TRBV7-9 and TRBJ2-7; 9 positions match TRBD1. The clonotype comes from a man between 45 and 60 years old in good health. The specimen was memory T cells sorted from blood. The CDR3 loop is CASSYRGQAYEQYF. In nucleotides, the CDR3 is TGTGCCAGCAGCTACAGGGGGCAGGCTTACGAGCAGTACTTC.